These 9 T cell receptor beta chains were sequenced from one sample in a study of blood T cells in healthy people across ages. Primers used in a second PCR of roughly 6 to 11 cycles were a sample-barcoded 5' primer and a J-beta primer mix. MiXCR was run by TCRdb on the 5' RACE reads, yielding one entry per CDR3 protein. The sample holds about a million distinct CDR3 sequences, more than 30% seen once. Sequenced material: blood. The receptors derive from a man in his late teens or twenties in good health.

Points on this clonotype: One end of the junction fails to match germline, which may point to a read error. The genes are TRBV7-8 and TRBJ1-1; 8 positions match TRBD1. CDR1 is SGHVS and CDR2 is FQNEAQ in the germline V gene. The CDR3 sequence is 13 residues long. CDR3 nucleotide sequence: TGTGTCAGCAGATATACAGGGGGCACTGAAGCTTTCTTT. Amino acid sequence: CVSRYTGGTEAFF.

The CDR3 protein is CASRRDRLNNEQYF. CDR3 nucleotides: TGTGCCAGCCGAAGGGACCGATTAAACAATGAGCAGTACTTC. This chain joins TRBV7-2 and TRBJ2-5; the D call may be TRBD1 or TRBD2 (5 bases each). The length of the CDR3 is 14 residues. Germline V gives CDR1 SGHTA, CDR2 FQGNSA. The germline V and J ends were trimmed by 8 bases and 11 bases, with 24 bases remaining between them.

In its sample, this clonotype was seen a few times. DNA of the CDR3: TGTGCCAGCGAAGAGAGTGACAACACTGAAGCTTTCTTT. This encodes CASEESDNTEAFF. The V gene is TRBV12-3 or TRBV12-4, the J gene TRBJ1-1, with D unresolved. The CDR3 sequence is 13 residues long. V dropped 8 bases and J dropped 2 bases, with 12 bases sitting between them.

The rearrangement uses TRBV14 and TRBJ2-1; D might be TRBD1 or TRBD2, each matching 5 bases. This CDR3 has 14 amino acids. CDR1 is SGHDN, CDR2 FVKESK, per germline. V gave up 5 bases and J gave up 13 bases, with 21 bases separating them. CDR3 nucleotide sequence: TGTGCCAGCAGCATCGCCGGGACGCTCGGGACCCAGTTCTTC. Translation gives CASSIAGTLGTQFF.

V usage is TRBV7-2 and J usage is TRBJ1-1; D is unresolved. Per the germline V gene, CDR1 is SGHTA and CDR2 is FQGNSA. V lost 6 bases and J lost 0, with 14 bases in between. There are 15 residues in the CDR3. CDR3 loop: CASRSYSGMNTEAFF. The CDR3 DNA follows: TGTGCCAGCAGGTCTTACTCTGGGATGAACACTGAAGCTTTCTTT.

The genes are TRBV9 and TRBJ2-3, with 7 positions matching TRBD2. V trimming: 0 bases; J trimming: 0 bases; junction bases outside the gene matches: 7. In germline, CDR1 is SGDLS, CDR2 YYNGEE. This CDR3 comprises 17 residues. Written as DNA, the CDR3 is TGTGCCAGCAGCGTAGCGGGAGCGGGGTCTAGCACAGATACGCAGTATTTT. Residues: CASSVAGAGSSTDTQYF.

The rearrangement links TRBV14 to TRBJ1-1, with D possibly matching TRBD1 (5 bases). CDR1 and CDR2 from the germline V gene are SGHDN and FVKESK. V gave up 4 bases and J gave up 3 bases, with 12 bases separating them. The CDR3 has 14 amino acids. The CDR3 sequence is CASSPGVIHTEAFF. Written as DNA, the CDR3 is TGTGCCAGCAGCCCGGGGGTAATCCACACTGAAGCTTTCTTT.

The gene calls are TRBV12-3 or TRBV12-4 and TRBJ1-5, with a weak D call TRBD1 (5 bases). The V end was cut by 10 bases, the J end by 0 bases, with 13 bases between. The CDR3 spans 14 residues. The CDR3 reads CATPGGPSNQPQHF. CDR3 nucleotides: TGTGCCACCCCGGGGGGTCCTAGCAATCAGCCCCAGCATTTT.

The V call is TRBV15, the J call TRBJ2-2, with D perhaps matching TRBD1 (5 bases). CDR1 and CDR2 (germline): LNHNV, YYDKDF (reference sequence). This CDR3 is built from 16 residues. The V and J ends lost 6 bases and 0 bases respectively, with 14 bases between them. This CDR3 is CATSIVDSSNTGELFF. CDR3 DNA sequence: TGTGCCACCAGTATCGTCGACAGCTCGAACACCGGGGAGCTGTTTTTT.